A single T cell receptor beta chain is shown here with its context. Source study methods: The assay estimated nucleated cells by amplifying reference gene primers. The data were produced by immunoSEQ multiplex PCR, yet TCRdb's version contains in-frame clones alone and is incomplete. That table supplies the V and J calls and clone size; D and trimming were determined from the DNA. The data contain roughly 190,000 clones, around nine tenths of them singletons. The data are from a study of blood T cell repertoires in COVID-19. Study overall: From T cells, B-cell-depleted T cells, or PBMCs came the material, which was cDNA or gDNA.

CDR1 and CDR2 from the germline V gene are SGHTA and FQGTGA. V was clipped by 2 bases and J by 3 bases; unmatched bases: 8. The CDR3 totals 16 residues. The sequence derives from a man aged 18 to 29 with active or convalescent COVID-19. J is TRBJ2-3 and V is TRBV7-3; 7 bases fit TRBD2. Sequencing input: peripheral blood. CDR3 loop: CASSLGGGSGTDTQYF. The CDR3 nucleotides are TGTGCCAGCAGCTTAGGCGGCGGTAGCGGGACAGATACGCAGTATTTT.